The rows below give T cell receptor beta chains drawn from one sample of a study of blood T cell repertoires in COVID-19. Measured with immunoSEQ multiplex PCR; TCRdb has only the in-frame clones, and not every one. The table includes approximately 220,000 clones, less than 90% detected once. The sample taken for sequencing was PBMCs or T cells enriched from blood (not recorded which). Receptors originate from a woman aged 25-40 years who had been exposed to COVID-19. Each CDR3 is given with its conserved first and last residue. Fields, in order: CDR3 DNA, CDR3 protein, J gene, V gene, clone size, D gene. The D gene is left open where the match is weak. Clone size is shown for a subset of rows, as once, few, many or a class of expanded clone.

TGTGCCAGCAGCGAGACAGGCCCCTGGGAGACCCAGTACTTC	CASSETGPWETQYF	TRBJ2-5	TRBV9	-	-
TGTGCCAGCAGTCACACAGGGAGAGGAAACACCATATATTTT	CASSHTGRGNTIYF	TRBJ1-3	TRBV14	-	-
TGTGCCAGCAGTTCCACCAGGGGTCGTGGAAACACCATATATTTT	CASSSTRGRGNTIYF	TRBJ1-3	TRBV6-5	-	-
TGTGCCAGCAGCCAAGGGGGGGACGGAAACACCATATATTTT	CASSQGGDGNTIYF	TRBJ1-3	TRBV3-1/TRBV3-2	-	-
TGCAGCTCTAGGGACAGGGTTGGCACTGAAGCTTTCTTT	CSSRDRVGTEAFF	TRBJ1-1	TRBV29-1	-	TRBD1
TGTGCTAGTGGTTTGCCCCGAGGGGGGGGTGAGCAGTTCTTC	CASGLPRGGGEQFF	TRBJ2-1	TRBV12-5	-	-
TGTGCCAGCAGCCGCCCCGGACAGGGAGAATGGAACACTGAAGCTTTCTTT	CASSRPGQGEWNTEAFF	TRBJ1-1	TRBV5-6	-	TRBD1
TGCGCCAGCAGCTGGGCAGGACAGAAGGAAAGGCAATCGAACACCGGGGAGCTGTTTTTT	CASSWAGQKERQSNTGELFF	TRBJ2-2	TRBV5-1	-	-
TGCGCCAGCAGCGCCAGGACAGGGGCAGATACGCAGTATTTT	CASSARTGADTQYF	TRBJ2-3	TRBV5-1	-	TRBD1
TGTGCCAGCAGTTTACGGGGAGATCGGGAGACCCAGTACTTC	CASSLRGDRETQYF	TRBJ2-5	TRBV27	-	-
TGTGCCAGCTCACCTGCGGGGGCCCCGCCCTACGAGCAGTACTTC	CASSPAGAPPYEQYF	TRBJ2-7	TRBV18	-	-
TGTGCCAGCAGCAAAAGGGGGAACACTGAAGCTTTCTTT	CASSKRGNTEAFF	TRBJ1-1	TRBV5-5	-	-
TGTGCCAGCAGCGTAGGGGGGAGGGGCTACAATGAGCAGTTCTTC	CASSVGGRGYNEQFF	TRBJ2-1	TRBV9	-	TRBD2
TGTGCCAGCAAGGTTCCTAGCGGGGCGAGCTCCTACAATGAGCAGTTCTTC	CASKVPSGASSYNEQFF	TRBJ2-1	TRBV21-1	-	-
TGCAGCGCTCCGGGACAGGCCACAGATACGCAGTATTTT	CSAPGQATDTQYF	TRBJ2-3	TRBV29-1	-	TRBD1
TGTGCCAGCAGCTTGGAGTATCAGGGGACACACAATGAGCAGTTCTTC	CASSLEYQGTHNEQFF	TRBJ2-1	TRBV5-5	-	-
TGCGCCAGCAGCTCCGGGACAGGGGACGGGAGCGAAAAACTGTTTTTT	CASSSGTGDGSEKLFF	TRBJ1-4	TRBV5-1	-	TRBD1
TGTGCCAGCAGACCACCGGGACTAGCGATATCCCAGTACTTC	CASRPPGLAISQYF	TRBJ2-5	TRBV27	-	TRBD2
TGCAGCGTTGAGGGCAGGGGGTGGAACACTGAAGCTTTCTTT	CSVEGRGWNTEAFF	TRBJ1-1	TRBV29-1	once	TRBD1
TGTGCCACCAGTGATTCTGGGGCCCCCAGCAATCAGCCCCAGCATTTT	CATSDSGAPSNQPQHF	TRBJ1-5	TRBV24-1	-	-
TGTGCCAGCAGCTCAGGGTCCTACGAGCAGTACTTC	CASSSGSYEQYF	TRBJ2-7	TRBV5-5	-	-
TGCGCCAGCAGCTTGGGTGGAAACGGGTGGCTGGAGCAGTACTTC	CASSLGGNGWLEQYF	TRBJ2-7	TRBV5-1	-	-
TGTGCCTGGACCGCCCCTCGGGACAGGGTCTACGAGCAGTACTTC	CAWTAPRDRVYEQYF	TRBJ2-7	TRBV30	-	TRBD1